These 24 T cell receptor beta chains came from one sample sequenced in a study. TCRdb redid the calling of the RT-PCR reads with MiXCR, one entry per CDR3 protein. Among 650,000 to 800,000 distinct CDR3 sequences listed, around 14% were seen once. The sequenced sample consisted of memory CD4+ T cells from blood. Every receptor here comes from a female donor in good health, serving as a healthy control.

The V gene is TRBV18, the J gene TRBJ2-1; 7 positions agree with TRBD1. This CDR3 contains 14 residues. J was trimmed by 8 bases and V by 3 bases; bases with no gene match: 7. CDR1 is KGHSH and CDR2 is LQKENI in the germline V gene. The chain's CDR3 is CASSPRTGADEQFF. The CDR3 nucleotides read TGTGCCAGCTCACCCCGTACAGGGGCGGATGAGCAGTTCTTC.

The CDR3 nucleotides are TGTGCCAGCAGCCGGACAGAGCATGAAAAACTGTTTTTT. This sequence encodes CASSRTEHEKLFF. The chain uses TRBV12-3 or TRBV12-4 and TRBJ1-4; a possible D gene is TRBD1 (6 bases). The CDR3 is made up of 13 amino acids. Trimming left V 6 bases short and J 6 bases short, with 11 bases between.

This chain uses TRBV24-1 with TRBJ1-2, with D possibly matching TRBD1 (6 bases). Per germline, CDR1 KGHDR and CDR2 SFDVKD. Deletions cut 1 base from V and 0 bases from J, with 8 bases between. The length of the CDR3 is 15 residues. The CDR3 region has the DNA TGTGCCACCAGTGATTTACAGGGACCTAACTATGGCTACACCTTC. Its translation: CATSDLQGPNYGYTF.

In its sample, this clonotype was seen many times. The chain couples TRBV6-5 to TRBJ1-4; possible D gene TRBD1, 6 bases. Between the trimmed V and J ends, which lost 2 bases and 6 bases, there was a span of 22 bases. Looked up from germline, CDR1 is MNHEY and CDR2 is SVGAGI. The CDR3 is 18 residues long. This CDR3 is CASSYRPPKGGRDEKLFF. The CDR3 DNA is TGTGCCAGCAGTTACCGACCCCCTAAGGGGGGGCGAGATGAAAAACTGTTTTTT.

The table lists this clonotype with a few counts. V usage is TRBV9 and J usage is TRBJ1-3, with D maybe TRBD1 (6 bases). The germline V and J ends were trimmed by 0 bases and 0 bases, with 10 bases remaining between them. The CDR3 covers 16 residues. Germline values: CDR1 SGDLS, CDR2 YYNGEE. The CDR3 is CASSVGTALSGNTIYF. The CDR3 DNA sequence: TGTGCCAGCAGCGTAGGGACAGCACTCTCTGGAAACACCATATATTTT.

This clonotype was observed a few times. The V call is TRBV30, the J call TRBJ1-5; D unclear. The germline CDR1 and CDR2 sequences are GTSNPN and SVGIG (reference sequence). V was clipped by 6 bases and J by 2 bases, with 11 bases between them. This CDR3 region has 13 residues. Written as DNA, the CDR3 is TGTGCCTGCTCCTTTAGTGGCAATCAGCCCCAGCATTTT. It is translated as CACSFSGNQPQHF.

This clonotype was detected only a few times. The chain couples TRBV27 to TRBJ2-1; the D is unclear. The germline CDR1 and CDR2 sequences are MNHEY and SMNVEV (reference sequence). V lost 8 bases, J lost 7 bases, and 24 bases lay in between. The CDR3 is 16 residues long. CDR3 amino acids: CASHPWTSGPRNEQFF. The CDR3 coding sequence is TGTGCCAGCCACCCTTGGACCTCCGGGCCGCGGAATGAGCAGTTCTTC.

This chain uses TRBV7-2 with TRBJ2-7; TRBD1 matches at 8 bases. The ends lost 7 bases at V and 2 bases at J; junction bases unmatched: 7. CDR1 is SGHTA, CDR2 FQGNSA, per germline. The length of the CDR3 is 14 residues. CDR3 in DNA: TGTGCCAGCACCGTACAGGGGGGCCCCTACGAGCAGTACTTC. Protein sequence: CASTVQGGPYEQYF.

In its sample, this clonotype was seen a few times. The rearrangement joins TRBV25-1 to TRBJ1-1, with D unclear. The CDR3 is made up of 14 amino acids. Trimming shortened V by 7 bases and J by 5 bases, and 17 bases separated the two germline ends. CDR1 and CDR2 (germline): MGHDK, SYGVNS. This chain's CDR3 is CASTPGAVSTEAFF. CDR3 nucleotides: TGTGCCAGCACCCCGGGAGCTGTCTCGACTGAAGCTTTCTTT.

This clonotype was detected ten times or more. The CDR3 coding sequence is TGTGCCAGCAGTTACGACAGTGTATCCTACGAGCAGTACTTC. Translated, it gives CASSYDSVSYEQYF. The chain has TRBV6-6 and TRBJ2-7; possibly TRBD1 for D (5 bases). Germline loops: CDR1 MNHNY, CDR2 SVGAGI (reference sequence). CDR3 length: 14 residues. With 2 bases removed from V and 1 base from J, the gap between germline ends came to 9 bases.

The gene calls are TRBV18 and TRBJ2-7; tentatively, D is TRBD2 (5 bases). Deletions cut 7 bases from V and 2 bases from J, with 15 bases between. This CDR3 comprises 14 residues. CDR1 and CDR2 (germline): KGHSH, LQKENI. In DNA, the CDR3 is TGTGCCAGCTTACACCCGGGAACAACCTACGAGCAGTACTTC. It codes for CASLHPGTTYEQYF.

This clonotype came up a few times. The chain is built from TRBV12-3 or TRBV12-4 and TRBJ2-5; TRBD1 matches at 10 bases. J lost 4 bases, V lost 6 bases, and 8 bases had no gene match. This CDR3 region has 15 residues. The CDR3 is CASSSGTGERETQYF. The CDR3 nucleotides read TGTGCCAGCAGCTCCGGGACAGGGGAACGAGAGACCCAGTACTTC.

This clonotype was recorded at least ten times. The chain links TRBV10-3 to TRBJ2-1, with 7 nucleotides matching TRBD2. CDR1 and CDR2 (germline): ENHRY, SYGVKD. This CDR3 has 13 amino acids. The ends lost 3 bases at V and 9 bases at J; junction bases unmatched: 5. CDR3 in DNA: TGTGCCATCAGTGATCGGGGGGAAGGTGAGCAGTTCTTC. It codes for CAISDRGEGEQFF.

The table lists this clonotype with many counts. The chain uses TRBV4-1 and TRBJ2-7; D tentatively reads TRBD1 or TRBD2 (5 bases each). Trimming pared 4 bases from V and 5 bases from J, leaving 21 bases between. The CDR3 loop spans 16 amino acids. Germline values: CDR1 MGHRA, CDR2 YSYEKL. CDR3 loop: CASSPIGRGRGHEQYF. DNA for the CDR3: TGCGCCAGCAGCCCCATCGGACGGGGTCGGGGCCACGAGCAGTACTTC.

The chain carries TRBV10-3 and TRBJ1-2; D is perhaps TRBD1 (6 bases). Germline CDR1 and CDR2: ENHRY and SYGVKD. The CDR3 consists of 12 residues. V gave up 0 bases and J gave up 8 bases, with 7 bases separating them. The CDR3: CAISESTGGYTF. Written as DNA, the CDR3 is TGTGCCATCAGTGAGTCGACAGGCGGCTACACCTTC.

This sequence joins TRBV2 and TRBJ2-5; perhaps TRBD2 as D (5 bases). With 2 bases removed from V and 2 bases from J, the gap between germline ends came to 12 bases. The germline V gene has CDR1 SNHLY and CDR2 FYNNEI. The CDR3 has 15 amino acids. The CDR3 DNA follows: TGTGCCAGCAGTGAAATGAACGGGATTCAAGAGACCCAGTACTTC. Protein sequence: CASSEMNGIQETQYF.

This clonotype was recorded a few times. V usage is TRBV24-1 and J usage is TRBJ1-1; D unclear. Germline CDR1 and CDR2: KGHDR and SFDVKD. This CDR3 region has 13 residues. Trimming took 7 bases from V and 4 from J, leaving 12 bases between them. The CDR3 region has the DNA TGTGCCACCAGGAGGTTAGGAGGCACTGAAGCTTTCTTT. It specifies CATRRLGGTEAFF.

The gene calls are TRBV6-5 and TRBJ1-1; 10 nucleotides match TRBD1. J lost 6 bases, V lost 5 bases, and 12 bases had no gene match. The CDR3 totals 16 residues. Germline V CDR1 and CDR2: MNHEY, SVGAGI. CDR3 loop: CASSGIRDRGNPEAFF. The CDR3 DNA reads TGTGCCAGCAGTGGAATCCGGGACAGGGGTAATCCTGAAGCTTTCTTT.

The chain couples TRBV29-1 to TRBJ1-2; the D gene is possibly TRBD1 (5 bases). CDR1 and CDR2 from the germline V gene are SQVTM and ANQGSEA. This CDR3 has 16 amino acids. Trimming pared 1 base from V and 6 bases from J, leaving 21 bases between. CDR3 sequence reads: CSVEGAAGWGWDGYTF. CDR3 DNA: TGCAGCGTTGAAGGAGCCGCCGGTTGGGGGTGGGATGGCTACACCTTC.

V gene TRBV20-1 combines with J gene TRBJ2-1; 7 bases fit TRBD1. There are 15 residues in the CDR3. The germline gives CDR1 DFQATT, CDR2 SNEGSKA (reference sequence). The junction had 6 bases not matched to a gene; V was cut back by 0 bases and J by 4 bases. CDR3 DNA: TGCAGTGCTAGAGATCCCAGGGGGATGTACAATGAGCAGTTCTTC. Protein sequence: CSARDPRGMYNEQFF.

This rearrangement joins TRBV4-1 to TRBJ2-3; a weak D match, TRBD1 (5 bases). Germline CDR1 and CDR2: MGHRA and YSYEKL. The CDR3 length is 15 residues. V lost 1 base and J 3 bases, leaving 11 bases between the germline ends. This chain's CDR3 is CASSQARVETDTQYF. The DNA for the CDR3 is TGCGCCAGCAGCCAAGCCAGGGTTGAGACAGATACGCAGTATTTT.

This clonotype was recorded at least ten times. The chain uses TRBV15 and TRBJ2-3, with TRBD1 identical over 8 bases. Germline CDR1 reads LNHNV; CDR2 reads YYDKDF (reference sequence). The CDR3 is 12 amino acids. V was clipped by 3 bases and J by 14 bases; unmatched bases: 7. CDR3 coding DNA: TGTGCCACCAGCAGGGGACAGGCCCATCTGTATTTT. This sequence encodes CATSRGQAHLYF. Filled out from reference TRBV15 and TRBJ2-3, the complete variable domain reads DAMVIQNPRYQVTQFGKPVTLSCSQTLNHNVMYWYQQKSSQAPKLLFHYYDKDFNNEADTPDNFQSRRPNTSFCFLDIRSPGLGDTAMYLCATSRGQAHLYFGPGTRLTVL.

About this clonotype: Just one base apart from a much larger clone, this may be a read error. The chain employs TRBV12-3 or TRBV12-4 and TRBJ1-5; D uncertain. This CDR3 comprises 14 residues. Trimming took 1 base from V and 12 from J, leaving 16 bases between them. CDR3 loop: CASSLGGKVLLQHF. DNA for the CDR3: TGTGCCAGCAGTTTAGGAGGGAAAGTTTTGCTCCAGCATTTT.

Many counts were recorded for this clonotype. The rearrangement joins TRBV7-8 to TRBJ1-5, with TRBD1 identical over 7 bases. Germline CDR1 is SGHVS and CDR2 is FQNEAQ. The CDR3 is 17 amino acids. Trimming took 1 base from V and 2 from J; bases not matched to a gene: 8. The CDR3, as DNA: TGTGCCAGCAGCTTAGTGGTACAGGGGAGCGGCAATCAGCCCCAGCATTTT. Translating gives CASSLVVQGSGNQPQHF.